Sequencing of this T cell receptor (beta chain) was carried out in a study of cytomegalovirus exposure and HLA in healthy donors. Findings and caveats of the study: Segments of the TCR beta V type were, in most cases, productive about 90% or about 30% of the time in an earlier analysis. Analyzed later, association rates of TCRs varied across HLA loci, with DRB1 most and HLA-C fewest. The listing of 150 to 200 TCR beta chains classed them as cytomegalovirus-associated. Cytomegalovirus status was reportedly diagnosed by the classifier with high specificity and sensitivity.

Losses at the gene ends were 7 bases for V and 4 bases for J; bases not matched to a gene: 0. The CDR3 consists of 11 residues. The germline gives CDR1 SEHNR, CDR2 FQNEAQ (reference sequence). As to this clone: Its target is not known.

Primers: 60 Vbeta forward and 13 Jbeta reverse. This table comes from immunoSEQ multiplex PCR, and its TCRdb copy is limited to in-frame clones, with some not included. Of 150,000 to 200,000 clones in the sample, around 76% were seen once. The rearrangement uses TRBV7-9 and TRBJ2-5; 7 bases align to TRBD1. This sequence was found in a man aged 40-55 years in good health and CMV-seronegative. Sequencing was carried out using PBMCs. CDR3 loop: CASTGGETQYF. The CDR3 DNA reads TGTGCCAGCACAGGGGGAGAGACCCAGTACTTC.